Following are 24 T cell receptor beta chains from one sample sequenced in a study of human T cells and chemical hapten exposure (dated by TCRdb to the early 2020s). According to the study, the label for this sample's time point signals: patch test 1, 2 weeks after DPC sensitization. The treatment or condition label for this specimen denotes: therapeutic diphenylcyclopropenone sensitization with weekly scalp DPC. Receptor amplification or capture employed RACE. The sequencer was a NextSeq 500. The public sequencing data were trimmed at Q25 with fastp and processed into clonotypes with MiXCR by TCRdb, which kept only in-frame beta chains. Entries that share a CDR3 protein sequence are merged under the most common genes and DNA. This sample lists 380,000 or so distinct CDR3 sequences; more than 4.5% were detected once. Approximately 2.3% of the sample belongs to the ten largest clones. The sequences come from whole blood, collected in connection with sensitization to the hapten diphenylcyclopropenone (DPC). Receptors were obtained from a woman aged 50 to 60 with alopecia areata. Some clones in this sample may be carry-over from other donors' samples.

This clonotype was detected ten times or more. The chain carries TRBV7-9 and TRBJ2-5; a weak D match, TRBD2 (6 bases). Trimming cost V 8 bases and J 2 bases, with 12 bases left between them. This CDR3 region has 13 residues. CDR1 and CDR2 (germline): SEHNR, FQNEAQ (reference sequence). The CDR3 DNA sequence: TGTGCCAGCCTAGGGACTTCGCAAGAGACCCAGTACTTC. It specifies CASLGTSQETQYF.

This clonotype was observed a handful of times. The chain carries TRBV29-1 and TRBJ2-2; maybe TRBD2 (5 bases). V lost 7 bases and J lost 2, with 14 bases in between. CDR1 is SQVTM and CDR2 is ANQGSEA in the germline V gene. The CDR3 sequence is 14 residues long. CDR3 in amino acids: CSASMTTNTGELFF. The CDR3 DNA reads TGCAGCGCTTCTATGACTACCAACACCGGGGAGCTGTTTTTT.

The table lists this clonotype with many counts. The gene calls are TRBV6-5 and TRBJ2-5; possibly TRBD2 for D (5 bases). V was shortened by 6 bases and J by 4 bases, with 21 bases between the two germline ends. The CDR3 has 16 amino acids. Germline CDR1 and CDR2: MNHEY and SVGAGI. The CDR3 loop reads CASSLSRGRVRETQYF. The CDR3 nucleotides read TGTGCCAGCAGCTTATCGAGAGGGAGAGTACGAGAGACCCAGTACTTC.

This clonotype was picked up many times. The chain recombines TRBV28 with TRBJ2-1; TRBD2 might be the D (5 bases). The germline V gene encodes CDR1 MDHEN and CDR2 SYDVKM. This CDR3 has 14 residues. V lost 5 bases and J lost 6, with 14 bases in between. CDR3 residues: CASSPLRELNEQFF. The CDR3 bases are TGTGCCAGCAGTCCCCTTAGGGAGCTCAATGAGCAGTTCTTC.

This clonotype was detected only a few times. This rearrangement joins TRBV4-1 to TRBJ2-4; 10 bases map to TRBD1. CDR3 length equals 15 residues. Germline assignment: CDR1 MGHRA and CDR2 YSYEKL. The trim removed 6 bases at V and 7 bases at J, leaving 9 bases unmatched. CDR3 in amino acids: CASSQTETGGNIQYF. As DNA, the CDR3 is TGCGCCAGCAGTCAAACCGAGACAGGGGGCAACATTCAGTACTTC.

The chain couples TRBV4-1 to TRBJ2-7; TRBD1 might be the D (5 bases). Germline V gene sequence: CDR1 MGHRA, CDR2 YSYEKL. The V end was cut by 0 bases, the J end by 2 bases, with 14 bases between. This CDR3 has 16 residues. CDR3 coding DNA: TGCGCCAGCAGCCAAGAGGGGCAGGCCTACCCCTACGAGCAGTACTTC. This translates into CASSQEGQAYPYEQYF.

The rearrangement uses TRBV20-1 and TRBJ1-4; tentatively, D is TRBD1 (6 bases). The germline V and J ends were trimmed by 6 bases and 3 bases, with 14 bases remaining between them. The CDR3 is made up of 14 amino acids. The germline gives CDR1 DFQATT, CDR2 SNEGSKA (reference sequence). The CDR3 loop reads CSAEPTGSNEKLFF. CDR3 coding DNA: TGCAGTGCGGAACCCACAGGGTCTAATGAAAAACTGTTTTTT.

Ten or more counts support this clonotype. This sequence joins TRBV2 and TRBJ1-1; D ambiguous. This CDR3 has 13 residues. V was pared by 6 bases and J by 1 base, with 9 bases between. Per germline, CDR1 SNHLY and CDR2 FYNNEI. The CDR3 here is CASSAPWNTEAFF. In DNA form, the CDR3 reads TGTGCCAGCAGCGCCCCGTGGAACACTGAAGCTTTCTTT.

This clonotype was seen ten or more times. This chain uses TRBV5-1 with TRBJ1-1; D gene ambiguous. This CDR3 is built from 16 residues. V dropped 0 bases and J dropped 4 bases, with 16 bases sitting between them. CDR1 and CDR2 (germline): SGHRS, YFSETQ. The CDR3 sequence is CASSLDPLDPTTEAFF. The CDR3 DNA is TGCGCCAGCAGCTTGGACCCCCTCGACCCGACCACTGAAGCTTTCTTT.

This clonotype was counted ten times or more. The gene calls are TRBV18 and TRBJ1-2; D remains unclear. The CDR3 extends over 13 amino acids. Trimming pared 3 bases from V and 3 bases from J, leaving 8 bases between. Germline V gene data show CDR1 as KGHSH and CDR2 as LQKENI. CDR3 amino acids: CASSPNPDYGYTF. CDR3 bases: TGTGCCAGCTCACCGAACCCAGACTATGGCTACACCTTC.

Many counts were recorded for this clonotype. V is TRBV12-3 or TRBV12-4 and J is TRBJ1-4; 7 bases map to TRBD1. Trimming removed 6 bases from V and 5 bases from J; junction bases left unmatched: 6. The CDR3 has 14 amino acids. The CDR3 region is CASSHDRDNEKLFF. In DNA, the CDR3 is TGTGCCAGCAGCCACGACAGGGACAATGAAAAACTGTTTTTT.

V is TRBV30 and J is TRBJ2-6; no definite D call. The CDR3 extends over 15 amino acids. Germline lookup yields CDR1 GTSNPN and CDR2 SVGIG (reference sequence). Trimming removed 0 bases at V and 0 bases at J, with 6 bases between. CDR3 loop: CAWSVPGSGANVLTF. For the CDR3, the DNA is TGTGCCTGGAGTGTCCCGGGCTCTGGGGCCAACGTCCTGACTTTC. The whole variable domain, remainder taken from reference TRBV30 and TRBJ2-6, is SQTIHQWPATLVQPVGSPLSLECTVEGTSNPNLYWYRQAAGRGLQLLFYSVGIGQISSEVPQNLSASRPQDRQFILSSKKLLLSDSGFYLCAWSVPGSGANVLTFGAGSRLTVL.

The chain joins TRBV7-6 to TRBJ2-5, with D tentatively TRBD2 (6 bases). Looked up from germline, CDR1 is SGHVS and CDR2 is FNYEAQ. V was pared by 5 bases and J by 4 bases, with 11 bases between. The CDR3 runs to 13 residues. The DNA of the CDR3 is TGTGCCAGCAGCCCCTGGAGGGCAGAGACCCAGTACTTC. Encoded protein: CASSPWRAETQYF.

As DNA, the CDR3 is TGTGCCAGCAGTGGGCCCAACAGGGATAGAGCTTTCTTT. This sequence encodes CASSGPNRDRAFF. The rearrangement uses TRBV25-1 and TRBJ1-1; a weak D match, TRBD1 (6 bases). V lost 4 bases to trimming and J lost 10 bases, with 16 bases between them. Germline values: CDR1 MGHDK, CDR2 SYGVNS. The CDR3 contains 13 residues.

This clonotype was seen ten or more times. The rearrangement joins TRBV6-2 or TRBV6-3 to TRBJ2-7; 8 bases are shared with TRBD1. This CDR3 spans 16 amino acids. With 5 bases clipped from V and 6 bases from J, the junction kept 15 bases outside the gene matches. Germline CDR1 is MNHEY and CDR2 is SVGEGT. CDR3 protein: CASSKTGTGGAGEQYF. The CDR3 DNA reads TGTGCCAGCAGTAAAACCGGGACAGGTGGAGCGGGCGAGCAGTACTTC.

This clonotype showed up many times. V and J are TRBV6-1 and TRBJ1-2; D not resolved. The CDR3 sequence is 12 residues long. The V gene lost 3 bases and the J gene lost 8 bases, with 10 bases spanning the gap. Germline V CDR1 and CDR2: MNHNS, SASEGT. CDR3 bases: TGTGCCAGCAGTGATAGGCAGCCGGGCTACACCTTC. Translation: CASSDRQPGYTF.

This clonotype was counted ten times or more. The chain is built from TRBV5-1 and TRBJ2-7; 9 positions match TRBD1. Germline V gene lookup returns CDR1 SGHRS and CDR2 YFSETQ. Trimming cost V 4 bases and J 4 bases; bases outside gene matches: 9. There are 15 residues in the CDR3. The CDR3 sequence: CASSTGQGRFYEQYF. The DNA of the CDR3 is TGCGCCAGCAGCACCGGACAGGGGCGTTTTTACGAGCAGTACTTC.

This clonotype was seen ten or more times. The chain employs TRBV6-2 or TRBV6-3 and TRBJ2-1; possibly TRBD1 for D (5 bases). CDR1 is MNHEY, CDR2 SVGEGT, per germline. There are 11 residues in the CDR3. V lost 7 bases to trimming and J lost 8 bases, with 9 bases between them. This CDR3 reads CASTQGDEQFF. DNA for the CDR3: TGTGCCAGCACCCAGGGCGATGAGCAGTTCTTC.

This clonotype has ten or more counts. This chain links TRBV10-3 with TRBJ1-5, with D perhaps matching TRBD1 (6 bases). Germline CDR1 ENHRY, CDR2 SYGVKD. The V end lost 7 bases, the J end lost 5 bases, and 15 bases lay between the germline ends. The CDR3 consists of 14 residues. The CDR3 reads CAIKDGGGHQPQHF. CDR3 DNA sequence: TGTGCCATCAAGGATGGGGGGGGCCATCAGCCCCAGCATTTT.

The chain joins TRBV12-3 or TRBV12-4 to TRBJ1-5; D perhaps matches TRBD1 (5 bases). V dropped 3 bases and J dropped 4 bases, with 10 bases sitting between them. CDR3 length: 14 amino acids. The CDR3: CASSLGGRNQPQHF. The CDR3 DNA follows: TGTGCCAGCAGTTTGGGGGGAAGGAATCAGCCCCAGCATTTT.

This clonotype has ten or more counts. This chain uses TRBV2 with TRBJ2-4; 10 bases match TRBD1. The CDR3 consists of 14 residues. V dropped 7 bases and J dropped 11; count of bases not matched to a gene: 11. Germline V gene sequence: CDR1 SNHLY, CDR2 FYNNEI. DNA for the CDR3: TGTGCCAGCAAAATAGACAGGGGGCTAGGGTTTCAGTACTTC. Its protein is CASKIDRGLGFQYF.

This clonotype was detected ten times or more. The chain carries TRBV6-2 or TRBV6-3 and TRBJ2-3, with D uncertain. V was pared by 5 bases and J by 2 bases, with 14 bases between. Per the germline V gene, CDR1 is MNHEY and CDR2 is SVGEGT. The CDR3 is 15 residues long. CDR3 in DNA: TGTGCCAGCAGTGACCCCTCGCGTTACACAGATACGCAGTATTTT. Its protein is CASSDPSRYTDTQYF.

This clonotype was found a few times. The gene calls are TRBV6-5 and TRBJ2-3; the D gene could be TRBD1 or TRBD2 (5 bases each). This CDR3 spans 12 amino acids. Germline lookup yields CDR1 MNHEY and CDR2 SVGAGI. V lost 9 bases, J lost 10 bases, and 17 bases lay in between. CDR3 sequence: CASGTPVVSQYF. The CDR3 nucleotides are TGTGCCAGTGGGACCCCCGTAGTCTCGCAGTATTTT.

This clonotype was seen ten or more times. The CDR3 loop reads CASSSLAVETQYF. The DNA for the CDR3 is TGTGCCAGCAGCTCATTGGCCGTGGAGACCCAGTACTTC. The V and J genes are TRBV7-8 and TRBJ2-5; D is uncertain. Germline V CDR1 and CDR2: SGHVS, FQNEAQ. This CDR3 comprises 13 residues. The V end lost 4 bases, the J end lost 5 bases, and 11 bases lay between the germline ends.